This T cell receptor (beta chain) was captured by sequencing in a study of blood T cell repertoires in COVID-19. Study at large: Samples came from the United States, Italy and Spain, spanning acute and convalescent COVID-19. The analysed material was cDNA or gDNA that came from T cells, B-cell-depleted T cells, or PBMCs.

The CDR3 sequence is 12 residues long. Original data processing: Amplifying reference gene primers gave estimates of nucleated cell counts. TCRdb's table, derived via immunoSEQ multiplex PCR, lists solely in-frame clones and lacks some. From that table come the V and J calls and clone size; the DNA was used to work out D and trimming. This sample has approximately 80,000 clones; approximately 76% occur once, and the top ten carry about 17%. This chain connects TRBV21-1 to TRBJ1-1; the D call of TRBD1 is as the table states it, not checked on the DNA. TRBV21-1 is noted as a pseudogene. The sequencing input was peripheral blood. This receptor was taken from a man aged 70-80 years with active or convalescent COVID-19. The CDR3 region has the DNA TGTGCCAGCAGCGAAGGGGGCCGGAAGACTTTCTTT. Protein product: CASSEGGRKTFF.